Each of the 11 T cell receptor beta chains below was sequenced from the same sample in a study of shared clonotypes between healthy human individuals. Assay used: immunoSEQ multiplex PCR; TCRdb lists only in-frame clones, some missing. This table holds some 2,000,000 clones, roughly 94% found once. Sequencing input: naive CD4+ T cells sorted from blood. Subset of the sample: CD45RA+ positively selected. These TCRs come from a man aged 18 to 30 in good health.

The chain uses TRBV30 and TRBJ2-1, with 8 bases matching TRBD2. The CDR3 consists of 14 residues. The V gene end was trimmed by 1 base and the J gene end by 4 bases; junction bases not matched to a gene: 3. In germline, CDR1 is GTSNPN, CDR2 SVGIG (reference sequence). For the CDR3, the DNA is TGTGCCTGGAGTGCCGTAGCGGGATACAATGAGCAGTTCTTC. It translates to CAWSAVAGYNEQFF.

The chain joins TRBV5-1 to TRBJ1-2, with 8 bases that match TRBD1. Germline V gives CDR1 SGHRS, CDR2 YFSETQ. Trimming removed 0 bases from V and 4 bases from J; junction bases left unmatched: 11. There are 17 residues in the CDR3. CDR3 coding DNA: TGCGCCAGCAGCTTGGGCAGGGGGCGCGAATTTTCCTATGGCTACACCTTC. This translates into CASSLGRGREFSYGYTF.

The chain recombines TRBV28 with TRBJ1-2; 9 positions match TRBD1. This CDR3 has 17 residues. V dropped 3 bases and J dropped 1; count of bases not matched to a gene: 9. In germline, CDR1 is MDHEN, CDR2 SYDVKM. CDR3 loop: CASSFGGTGILNYGYTF. CDR3 nucleotide sequence: TGTGCCAGCAGTTTCGGAGGGACAGGGATCCTTAACTATGGCTACACCTTC.

This clone has a handful of counts. V is TRBV6-1 and J is TRBJ1-2; the match to TRBD1 covers 7 bases. Germline values: CDR1 MNHNS, CDR2 SASEGT. V was pared by 4 bases and J by 8 bases, with 4 bases of the junction left unmatched. CDR3 length equals 12 residues. The DNA of the CDR3 is TGTGCCAGCAGTGCGACAGGGCTCGGCTACACCTTC. Translated, it gives CASSATGLGYTF.

The rearrangement uses TRBV7-6 and TRBJ2-7, with D possibly TRBD2 on 6 matching bases. CDR3 length: 14 residues. Germline loops: CDR1 SGHVS, CDR2 FNYEAQ. Trimming stripped 5 bases from V and 7 bases from J, with 18 bases between. The CDR3 sequence: CASSPSGTGKEQYF. The CDR3 nucleotides read TGTGCCAGCAGCCCGAGTGGGACTGGTAAGGAGCAGTACTTC.

The chain uses TRBV7-2 and TRBJ1-5; TRBD1 might be the D (6 bases). This CDR3 has 15 amino acids. V lost 1 base to trimming and J lost 5 bases, with 12 bases between them. Germline V gene data show CDR1 as SGHTA and CDR2 as FQGNSA. CDR3 sequence: CASSLEGGYYQPQHF. The DNA of the CDR3 is TGTGCCAGCAGCTTAGAGGGGGGCTATTATCAGCCCCAGCATTTT.

A note on this clone: Other DNA sequences within the sample encode an identical CDR3. The rearrangement uses TRBV5-1 and TRBJ2-3; no reliable D call. Germline loops: CDR1 SGHRS, CDR2 YFSETQ. Trimming cost V 0 bases and J 0 bases, with 5 bases left between them. This CDR3 is 14 amino acids long. The CDR3 region has the DNA TGCGCCAGCAGCTTGGGAGAAAGCACAGATACGCAGTATTTT. As protein: CASSLGESTDTQYF. Variable domain in full (rest from reference TRBV5-1 and TRBJ2-3): KAGVTQTPRYLIKTRGQQVTLSCSPISGHRSVSWYQQTPGQGLQFLFEYFSETQRNKGNFPGRFSGRQFSNSRSEMNVSTLELGDSALYLCASSLGESTDTQYFGPGTRLTVL.

J is TRBJ1-1 and V is TRBV10-2; D not resolved. The CDR3 loop spans 14 amino acids. Per germline, CDR1 WSHSY and CDR2 SAAADI. V was clipped by 2 bases and J by 1 base, with 8 bases between them. DNA of the CDR3: TGCGCCAGCAGTGAGAATCTTGCGAACACTGAAGCTTTCTTT. Protein sequence: CASSENLANTEAFF.

This rearrangement joins TRBV7-9 to TRBJ1-4; D not certain. This CDR3 comprises 15 residues. Germline-derived CDR1 and CDR2 are SEHNR and FQNEAQ (reference sequence). V was clipped by 1 base and J by 5 bases, with 11 bases between them. Here the CDR3 DNA reads TGTGCCAGCAGCTTAGGGCGGAGTTTGAATGAAAAACTGTTTTTT. Amino acids: CASSLGRSLNEKLFF.

The V and J genes are TRBV28 and TRBJ2-7; 16 bases map to TRBD2. CDR1 and CDR2 from the germline V gene are MDHEN and SYDVKM. After removal of 7 bases from V and 4 bases from J, the junction contained 13 bases not matched to a gene. This CDR3 comprises 18 residues. Here the CDR3 reads CASKTGTSGGAHGYEQYF. In nucleotides, the CDR3 is TGTGCCAGCAAAACCGGGACTAGCGGGGGGGCGCATGGGTACGAGCAGTACTTC.

This clone has just one count. This sequence joins TRBV5-4 and TRBJ2-1; TRBD1 aligns across 7 bases. V lost 4 bases and J lost 0; bases outside the gene matches: 4. Germline V CDR1 and CDR2: SGHNT, YYREEE (reference sequence). There are 15 residues in the CDR3. The CDR3 loop reads CASSNGTASYNEQFF. The CDR3, as DNA: TGTGCCAGCAGCAACGGGACAGCCTCCTACAATGAGCAGTTCTTC. The full variable domain, completed using reference TRBV5-4 and TRBJ2-1, is ETGVTQSPTHLIKTRGQQVTLRCSSQSGHNTVSWYQQALGQGPQFIFQYYREEENGRGNFPPRFSGLQFPNYSSELNVNALELDDSALYLCASSNGTASYNEQFFGPGTRLTVL.